This T cell receptor beta chain was recorded in a study of neurological immune-mediated disorders. This clonotype was detected many times. The antigen is undetermined. The CDR3 runs 15 residues. Germline CDR1 reads SGHRS; CDR2 reads YFSETQ. Deletions cut 7 bases from V and 4 bases from J, with 20 bases between. Synthesis of cDNA used 5'RACE (with 10-nucleotide random UMIs). TCRdb reanalysed the 5' RACE reads using MiXCR and keeps one entry per CDR3 protein. Among 35,000 to 55,000 distinct CDR3 sequences listed, around 6% were seen once. A blood bank in Maryland, USA, provided the volunteers who served as healthy controls. Study-wide findings and caveats: Subjects shared no identical expanded-clone CDR3 amino acid sequences, suggesting private TCR-beta repertoires in all groups. HTLV-1-associated myelopathy led in TCR clonal expansion, while multiple sclerosis ranked lowest, below healthy controls.

Sequencing input: CD4+ T cells from blood. The rearrangement uses TRBV5-1 and TRBJ1-2, with D possibly matching TRBD1 (6 bases). The TCR comes from a woman aged 40 to 49 in good health. CDR3 region: CASSRDPQGTYGYTF. For the CDR3, the DNA is TGCGCCAGCTCCCGAGACCCACAGGGAACCTATGGCTACACCTTC.